The 14 T cell receptor beta chains reported below all come from one sample, sequenced in a study of shared clonotypes between healthy human individuals. Profiled with immunoSEQ multiplex PCR; TCRdb holds only in-frame clones, not every one. The profile shows more than 400,000 clones, 90% to 97% of them singletons. Material for sequencing was naive CD4+ T cells sorted from blood. Subset: CD45RA+ positively selected. Receptor source: a woman aged 25 to 39 in good health.

The V and J genes are TRBV21-1 and TRBJ1-3; the table assigns TRBD1, which was not confirmed against the DNA. TRBV21-1 is a listed pseudogene. This CDR3 has 12 residues. In DNA, the CDR3 is TGTGCCAGCAGTGGACAGGGAAACACCATATATTTT. It yields the protein CASSGQGNTIYF.

The chain joins TRBV10-3 to TRBJ2-2, with D possibly TRBD2 on 6 matching bases. The CDR3 is 14 residues long. Germline CDR1 and CDR2: ENHRY and SYGVKD. Deletions cut 10 bases from V and 1 base from J, with 13 bases between. The DNA of the CDR3 is TGTGCCACCTGCCCGGGGGAGAACACCGGGGAGCTGTTTTTT. Translated: CATCPGENTGELFF.

This clone has only one observation. CDR3 region: CASSLSAGISEQYF. The CDR3 region has the DNA TGTGCCAGCAGCTTAAGTGCAGGTATTAGTGAGCAGTACTTC. The chain links TRBV11-1 to TRBJ2-7; D is unresolved. The CDR3 length is 14 residues. With 2 bases removed from V and 7 bases from J, the gap between germline ends came to 15 bases. Germline assignment: CDR1 SGHAT and CDR2 FQDESV (reference sequence).

This clone is a singleton in its sample. The DNA of the CDR3 is TGTGCCAGCAGCTTAGGCACTGAAGCTTTCTTT. Amino acid sequence: CASSLGTEAFF. The chain is built from TRBV11-2 and TRBJ1-1; no firm D call. The germline V gene encodes CDR1 SGHAT and CDR2 FQNNGV. V was clipped by 1 base and J by 4 bases, with 1 base between them. This CDR3 has 11 residues.

The chain employs TRBV28 and TRBJ2-7; the match to TRBD2 covers 8 bases. Trimming took 3 bases from V and 5 from J; bases not matched to a gene: 6. The CDR3 covers 14 residues. Per the germline V gene, CDR1 is MDHEN and CDR2 is SYDVKM. The CDR3 DNA is TGTGCCAGCAGTTTCCCCGGGAGGGTGGACGAGCAGTACTTC. Its protein product is CASSFPGRVDEQYF.

This chain links TRBV28 with TRBJ2-7; D is unclear. The CDR3 loop spans 16 amino acids. In germline, CDR1 is MDHEN, CDR2 SYDVKM. The germline V and J ends were trimmed by 1 base and 0 bases, with 13 bases remaining between them. This CDR3 reads CASSLLWSLSSYEQYF. In DNA form, the CDR3 reads TGTGCCAGCAGTTTATTGTGGAGTCTAAGCTCCTACGAGCAGTACTTC.

This sequence joins TRBV27 and TRBJ2-7; TRBD2 aligns across 12 bases. V gave up 5 bases and J gave up 3 bases; unmatched junction bases: 11. There are 17 residues in the CDR3. Germline CDR1 and CDR2: MNHEY and SMNVEV (reference sequence). CDR3 region: CASSRRLAGEGGYEQYF. CDR3 coding DNA: TGTGCCAGCAGTAGGAGACTAGCGGGAGAAGGGGGCTACGAGCAGTACTTC.

The chain uses TRBV28 and TRBJ1-1, with D unclear. CDR3 length: 16 residues. Germline CDR1 and CDR2: MDHEN and SYDVKM. Trimming removed 7 bases at V and 1 base at J, with 19 bases between. The DNA of the CDR3 is TGTGCCAGCAATACTGGAGGGTCCCCAAAGAACACTGAAGCTTTCTTT. This sequence encodes CASNTGGSPKNTEAFF.

V usage is TRBV6-4 and J usage is TRBJ1-2, with D possibly matching TRBD1 (5 bases). CDR3 length equals 13 residues. Trimming took 6 bases from V and 3 from J, leaving 11 bases between them. Germline loops: CDR1 MRHNA, CDR2 SNTAGT. The CDR3: CASRGDGYYGYTF. The CDR3 DNA is TGTGCCAGCAGGGGGGACGGATACTATGGCTACACCTTC.

This chain links TRBV4-2 with TRBJ1-1; TRBD1 matches at 10 bases. The CDR3 extends over 19 amino acids. V lost 3 bases and J lost 0; bases outside the gene matches: 13. Germline assignment: CDR1 LGHNA and CDR2 YNFKEQ. This CDR3 reads CASSHPPTGTGAMNTEAFF. The CDR3 coding sequence is TGTGCCAGCAGCCATCCTCCTACCGGGACAGGGGCCATGAACACTGAAGCTTTCTTT.

DNA of the CDR3: TGCGCCAGCAGCATGCCACTAGCGGGAGAGGGAGAGCAGTACTTC. Protein sequence: CASSMPLAGEGEQYF. V gene TRBV5-1 combines with J gene TRBJ2-7; 11 bases map to TRBD2. The V gene end was trimmed by 4 bases and the J gene end by 7 bases; junction bases not matched to a gene: 10. Germline V CDR1 and CDR2: SGHRS, YFSETQ. The length of the CDR3 is 15 residues.

This clone was recorded only once. The rearrangement joins TRBV18 to TRBJ1-4, with D uncertain. The CDR3 consists of 13 residues. V was trimmed by 3 bases and J by 6 bases, leaving 8 bases between them. The germline gives CDR1 KGHSH, CDR2 LQKENI. The CDR3 spells CASSPGIDEKLFF. DNA of the CDR3: TGTGCCAGCTCACCGGGAATCGATGAAAAACTGTTTTTT.

The chain combines TRBV10-3 with TRBJ1-1; TRBD1 is a possible D gene (6 bases). This CDR3 is 14 amino acids long. Per the germline V gene, CDR1 is ENHRY and CDR2 is SYGVKD. V shed 7 bases and J shed 4 bases, with 16 bases lying between them. The CDR3: CAIMRGQQSTEAFF. The CDR3 DNA reads as TGTGCCATCATGAGAGGACAGCAAAGCACTGAAGCTTTCTTT.

V is TRBV5-4 and J is TRBJ2-3, with TRBD2 matching over 10 bases. Germline assignment: CDR1 SGHNT and CDR2 YYREEE (reference sequence). The CDR3 contains 17 residues. After removal of 0 bases from V and 0 bases from J, the junction contained 4 bases not matched to a gene. The CDR3 nucleotides are TGTGCCAGCAGCTTGGGAAGCGGGAGGGTAAGCACAGATACGCAGTATTTT. Its translation: CASSLGSGRVSTDTQYF.